The 24 T cell receptor beta chains listed next were all sequenced from one sample in a study of post-analysis software for immune sequencing data. Study results and caveats: Patients carried roughly 5 TRBV segments more frequently than controls did, and TRBV5-6, TRBV5-1 and TRBV20-1 were among them.

These receptors' antigens are unknown. The authors incorporated unique molecular identifiers into the TCR beta cDNA libraries. From the PCR reads, TCRdb called clonotypes with MiXCR, one entry per CDR3 protein. The sample lists around 710,000 distinct CDR3 sequences, 46% occurring once. Sequencing was performed on blood. These receptors came from a girl aged 5 to 17 with multiple sclerosis.

The chain carries TRBV27 and TRBJ2-7; 10 nucleotides agree with TRBD1. The CDR3 is 15 amino acids. The junction had 2 bases not matched to a gene; V was cut back by 3 bases and J by 0 bases. CDR1 is MNHEY, CDR2 SMNVEV, per germline (reference sequence). The CDR3, as DNA: TGTGCCAGCAGTTTGGGACAGGGGAACTCCTACGAGCAGTACTTC. Protein product: CASSLGQGNSYEQYF.

This chain links TRBV6-6 with TRBJ2-1, with 11 bases matching TRBD2. This CDR3 comprises 16 residues. J was trimmed by 6 bases and V by 2 bases; bases with no gene match: 6. Per germline, CDR1 MNHNY and CDR2 SVGAGI (reference sequence). The CDR3 loop reads CASSYQLAGDINEQFF. CDR3 DNA: TGTGCCAGCAGTTACCAACTAGCGGGAGATATCAATGAGCAGTTCTTC.

This chain links TRBV7-9 with TRBJ2-7; TRBD1 matches 9 bases. The CDR3 is made up of 14 amino acids. Germline CDR1 is SEHNR and CDR2 is FQNEAQ (reference sequence). V gave up 5 bases and J gave up 6 bases; unmatched junction bases: 8. For the CDR3, the DNA is TGTGCCAGCAGCCGGACAGGGGAAGCAGGCGAGCAGTACTTC. Residues: CASSRTGEAGEQYF.

This clonotype was picked up a small number of times. V gene TRBV5-1 combines with J gene TRBJ2-7; 10 bases map to TRBD2. Losses at the gene ends were 7 bases for V and 4 bases for J; bases not matched to a gene: 8. Germline CDR1 is SGHRS and CDR2 is YFSETQ. The CDR3 is made up of 14 amino acids. CDR3 amino acids: CASRLAGELYEQYF. The CDR3 DNA reads as TGCGCCAGCCGGCTAGCGGGAGAGCTTTACGAGCAGTACTTC.

This clonotype was counted only a few times. The chain carries TRBV10-3 and TRBJ2-5; 8 bases fit TRBD2. Per the germline V gene, CDR1 is ENHRY and CDR2 is SYGVKD. The CDR3 has 12 residues. The junction had 0 bases not matched to a gene; V was cut back by 8 bases and J by 1 base. The CDR3 nucleotides read TGTGCCATCGGGACTAGCCAAGAGACCCAGTACTTC. This encodes CAIGTSQETQYF.

The chain uses TRBV3-1 and TRBJ2-7; D might be TRBD1 or TRBD2, each matching 5 bases. The CDR3 runs 15 residues. Germline assignment: CDR1 LGHDT and CDR2 YNNKEL (reference sequence). The V and J ends lost 0 bases and 7 bases respectively, with 16 bases between them. CDR3 residues: CASSQDLGTSWEQYF. Written as DNA, the CDR3 is TGTGCCAGCAGCCAAGATCTCGGGACCTCTTGGGAGCAGTACTTC.

V and J are TRBV11-3 and TRBJ2-7; tentatively, D is TRBD1 (5 bases). V lost 6 bases to trimming and J lost 3 bases, with 12 bases between them. This CDR3 region has 13 residues. Germline V gene lookup returns CDR1 SGHNT and CDR2 YENEEA. The chain's CDR3 is CASSPGMHYEQYF. The CDR3 region has the DNA TGTGCCAGCAGTCCAGGGATGCACTACGAGCAGTACTTC. Combining the CDR3 with reference TRBV11-3 and TRBJ2-7 gives the whole variable domain EAGVVQSPRYKIIEKKQPVAFWCNPISGHNTLYWYLQNLGQGPELLIRYENEEAVDDSQLPKDRFSAERLKGVDSTLKIQPAELGDSAVYLCASSPGMHYEQYFGPGTRLTVT.

The rearrangement joins TRBV27 to TRBJ2-1, with 9 bases that match TRBD2. Germline CDR1 and CDR2: MNHEY and SMNVEV (reference sequence). This CDR3 is built from 17 residues. Germline trimming cut 8 bases from V and 7 bases from J; bases unmatched to any gene: 18. The CDR3 DNA follows: TGTGCCAGCCTCACGAGGGATAGCGGGAGAGCGTGGAATGAGCAGTTCTTC. This gives the protein CASLTRDSGRAWNEQFF.

The gene calls are TRBV24-1 and TRBJ2-5; 8 bases fit TRBD1. The CDR3 spans 12 residues. Germline V gene lookup returns CDR1 KGHDR and CDR2 SFDVKD. The ends lost 10 bases at V and 7 bases at J; junction bases unmatched: 7. The CDR3 reads CATQGGGGTQYF. The CDR3 nucleotides read TGTGCCACACAGGGGGGCGGTGGGACCCAGTACTTC.

A few counts support this clonotype. J is TRBJ2-1 and V is TRBV7-9; 7 positions match TRBD2. Germline-derived CDR1 and CDR2 are SEHNR and FQNEAQ (reference sequence). The V segment lost 4 bases and the J segment 5 bases; nucleotides outside the gene matches: 8. The CDR3 sequence is 15 residues long. The CDR3 DNA reads as TGTGCCAGCAGCTCCCAGCGACTAGCAGACAATGAGCAGTTCTTC. This gives the protein CASSSQRLADNEQFF.

The V gene is TRBV5-1, the J gene TRBJ2-7; D is uncertain. CDR3 size: 13 residues. Looked up from germline, CDR1 is SGHRS and CDR2 is YFSETQ. V was clipped by 4 bases and J by 6 bases, with 14 bases between them. CDR3 DNA sequence: TGCGCCAGCAGCCTCGGAGCTGATCGCGAGCAGTACTTC. It is translated as CASSLGADREQYF.

This clonotype was observed a handful of times. This chain joins TRBV20-1 and TRBJ1-5; unclear D gene. V was clipped by 6 bases and J by 5 bases, with 20 bases between them. Germline V gives CDR1 DFQATT, CDR2 SNEGSKA (reference sequence). CDR3 length: 15 residues. The CDR3 region is CSARELGSSYQPQHF. CDR3 in DNA: TGCAGTGCGAGGGAACTGGGCAGTTCCTATCAGCCCCAGCATTTT.

The CDR3 DNA reads as TGCAGCGCTGAGGTGGGGGACTTATCCTACGAGCAGTACTTC. This sequence encodes CSAEVGDLSYEQYF. The rearrangement uses TRBV29-1 and TRBJ2-7, with D possibly TRBD2 on 6 matching bases. This CDR3 has 14 amino acids. Germline CDR1 SQVTM, CDR2 ANQGSEA. V lost 7 bases, J lost 1 base, and 17 bases lay in between.

This clonotype was picked up one time. The J gene is TRBJ1-1, the V gene TRBV5-1, with 11 positions matching TRBD1. Germline CDR1 is SGHRS and CDR2 is YFSETQ. Germline trimming cut 4 bases from V and 5 bases from J; bases unmatched to any gene: 13. The CDR3 sequence is 17 residues long. The CDR3 region is CASSPLGGTGGETEAFF. In nucleotides, the CDR3 is TGCGCCAGCAGCCCCCTGGGGGGGACAGGGGGAGAAACTGAAGCTTTCTTT.

This clonotype was counted between two and nine times. This sequence joins TRBV5-1 and TRBJ2-7; 7 nucleotides match TRBD2. The CDR3 has 16 amino acids. The J segment lost 5 bases and the V segment lost 4 bases, leaving 15 bases of the junction unmatched. CDR1 and CDR2 (germline): SGHRS, YFSETQ. In nucleotides, the CDR3 is TGCGCCAGCAGCGCGGACTTTTGGGCTAGCGGCCACGAGCAGTACTTC. As protein: CASSADFWASGHEQYF.

This clonotype was found a few times. The chain carries TRBV29-1 and TRBJ2-1, with D tentatively TRBD1 (6 bases). The germline CDR1 and CDR2 sequences are SQVTM and ANQGSEA. CDR3 length: 15 residues. Deletions cut 3 bases from V and 0 bases from J, with 12 bases between. In DNA form, the CDR3 reads TGCAGCGTTGATGGACAGAAAAGCTCCTACAATGAGCAGTTCTTC. This encodes CSVDGQKSSYNEQFF.

The chain uses TRBV5-1 and TRBJ2-6; weak D call: TRBD1 (6 bases). CDR1 and CDR2 (germline): SGHRS, YFSETQ. With 1 base removed from V and 2 bases from J, the gap between germline ends came to 16 bases. This CDR3 is built from 18 residues. CDR3 nucleotide sequence: TGCGCCAGCAGCTTGTGGCAGGGGAGTACCGCTGGGGCCAACGTCCTGACTTTC. This codes for CASSLWQGSTAGANVLTF.

This sequence joins TRBV7-2 and TRBJ2-7; D call uncertain. CDR1 is SGHTA, CDR2 FQGNSA, per germline. V was trimmed by 5 bases and J by 7 bases, leaving 12 bases between them. This CDR3 region has 12 residues. CDR3 DNA sequence: TGTGCCAGCAGCACCTTAATGGGAGAGCAGTACTTC. This codes for CASSTLMGEQYF. Supplemented by reference TRBV7-2 and TRBJ2-7, the full variable domain reads GAGVSQSPSNKVTEKGKDVELRCDPISGHTALYWYRQSLGQGLEFLIYFQGNSAPDKSGLPSDRFSAERTGGSVSTLTIQRTQQEDSAVYLCASSTLMGEQYFGPGTRLTVT.

In this sample, this clonotype turned up a few times. The genes are TRBV6-5 and TRBJ2-6, with D perhaps matching TRBD1 or TRBD2 (5 bases each). The CDR3 length is 14 residues. From germline, CDR1 is MNHEY and CDR2 SVGAGI. V was cut by 5 bases and J by 12 bases, with 17 bases left in between. The CDR3 region has the DNA TGTGCCAGCAGTCCTACGGGGCCTCTTCCCGTCCTGACTTTC. Encoded protein: CASSPTGPLPVLTF.

The rearrangement uses TRBV12-3 or TRBV12-4 and TRBJ2-3, with TRBD2 identical over 12 bases. Germline trimming cut 8 bases from V and 6 bases from J; bases unmatched to any gene: 9. The CDR3 has 15 amino acids. In nucleotides, the CDR3 is TGTGCCAGCTACCTAGCGGGAGGGCCTAGGGATACGCAGTATTTT. Its translation is CASYLAGGPRDTQYF.

This clonotype was observed at least ten times. This chain uses TRBV28 with TRBJ2-5; 12 bases fit TRBD2. Germline values: CDR1 MDHEN, CDR2 SYDVKM. V lost 3 bases to trimming and J lost 2 bases; unmatched junction nucleotides: 1. There are 15 residues in the CDR3. CDR3 region: CASSFTSGRQETQYF. The CDR3 nucleotides are TGTGCCAGCAGTTTTACTAGCGGGAGGCAAGAGACCCAGTACTTC.

The chain recombines TRBV9 with TRBJ2-3, with a tentative D call TRBD2 (7 bases). The germline CDR1 and CDR2 sequences are SGDLS and YYNGEE. There are 14 residues in the CDR3. Trimming pared 4 bases from V and 11 bases from J, leaving 20 bases between. The chain's CDR3 is CASSPGQQLALQYF. In DNA, the CDR3 is TGTGCCAGCAGCCCGGGACAACAACTAGCGTTGCAGTATTTT.

The rearrangement links TRBV12-3 or TRBV12-4 to TRBJ2-1, with D unclear. The CDR3 covers 14 residues. Between the trimmed V and J ends, which lost 5 bases and 8 bases, there was a span of 16 bases. The CDR3 here is CASSQDAVYDEQFF. DNA for the CDR3: TGTGCCAGCAGTCAGGACGCCGTTTATGATGAGCAGTTCTTC.

CDR3 residues: CASSLADRVATEAFF. CDR3 nucleotides: TGTGCCAGCAGCCTAGCCGACAGGGTCGCCACTGAAGCTTTCTTT. The chain has TRBV4-2 and TRBJ1-1; 7 bases are a match to TRBD1. The CDR3 has 15 residues. The V segment lost 4 bases and the J segment 4 bases; nucleotides outside the gene matches: 9. The germline CDR1 and CDR2 sequences are LGHNA and YNFKEQ.